This TCR beta chain was sequenced for a study of molecular identifiers for immune sequencing clone quantification. In the study overall: Replicates split RNA from approximately 22,000 or 94,000 naive CD8 cells five ways, and the researchers sequenced four portions. General study findings and limits: The study reportedly detected spiked Jurkat TCR RNA from one cell among one million naive cells. Clones above 20 RNA copies contained over 99% of effector molecules but under 1% of naive ones.

This clonotype was observed a handful of times. Its matching antigen is unknown. This clone may be a read error of a much larger clone one base away. The CDR3 is made up of 13 amino acids. The germline V gene has CDR1 MGHRA and CDR2 YSYEKL. TCRdb fed the PCR reads into MiXCR, producing one record per CDR3 protein. The table has approximately 100,000 distinct CDR3 sequences, 36% seen once. The source material was naive CD8+ T cells from blood, with Jurkat cell RNA spiked in. Subset of the sample: FACS-sorted CD8+CD4-CCR7+CD45RA+ naive T cells. J is TRBJ2-3 and V is TRBV4-1; unclear D gene. The receptor was derived from a human donor in good health. Some libraries in this study had Jurkat cell RNA spiked in. CDR3 residues: CACSQDSTDTQYF. The CDR3 region has the DNA TGCGCCTGCAGCCAAGACTCGACGGATACGCAGTATTTT.